The following is a T cell receptor (beta chain) sequence with its context. Its specificity is not known. The data originate from a study of OX40 agonist ivuxolimab in advanced cancers. Study context: Patients achieving partial responses numbered three: one hepatocellular carcinoma case and two cutaneous melanoma cases. Notes on the study in general: Individuals who were partial responders at 0.1-3.0 mg/kg had clonal expansion that ranked among the lowest.

CDR1 LNHDA and CDR2 SQIVND come from the germline V gene (reference sequence). The CDR3 totals 13 residues. V lost 3 bases to trimming and J lost 3 bases; unmatched junction nucleotides: 0. Using immunoSEQ multiplex PCR, the repertoire was profiled, and TCRdb retains in-frame clones only, with some absent. The profile shows about 100,000 clones, 94% of them singletons. The clonotype comes from an adult with an advanced solid tumor such as melanoma, head and neck, liver or kidney cancer. Specimen: CD4+ or CD8+ T cells sorted from blood, collected in a trial of the OX40 agonist ivuxolimab. The gene calls are TRBV19 and TRBJ2-7; TRBD1 aligns across 9 bases. For the CDR3, the DNA is TGTGCCAGTAGTATGGGACAGGGCTACGAGCAGTACTTC. As protein: CASSMGQGYEQYF.